This TCR beta chain stems from a study of shared clonotypes between healthy human individuals. V was trimmed by 0 bases and J by 1 base, leaving 6 bases between them. The germline gives CDR1 GTSNPN, CDR2 SVGIG (reference sequence). The CDR3 is 13 residues long. Only in-frame clones appear in the TCRdb table, and some are missing; sequencing was by immunoSEQ multiplex PCR. Of millions of clones listed, about 93% are singletons. As for this clone: Distinct nucleotide sequences in the sample also encode this CDR3.

Only CD45RO-negative cells positively selected for CCR7 counted as naive CD8 cells, so terminally differentiated effector memory CD45RA+ cells were excluded. This chain joins TRBV30 and TRBJ1-1; D unresolved. The receptor comes from a young man in good health. Some clones in this sample may be carry-over from other donors' samples. Sequenced sample: naive CD8+ T cells from PBMCs. Here the CDR3 DNA reads TGTGCCTGGAGTGTGGAGGGGAACACTGAAGCTTTCTTT. It yields the protein CAWSVEGNTEAFF. Full variable domain (outside the CDR3, taken from reference TRBV30 and TRBJ1-1): SQTIHQWPATLVQPVGSPLSLECTVEGTSNPNLYWYRQAAGRGLQLLFYSVGIGQISSEVPQNLSASRPQDRQFILSSKKLLLSDSGFYLCAWSVEGNTEAFFGQGTRLTVV.